A single sample gave rise to the 29 T cell receptor beta chains below, sequenced in a study of blood T cell repertoires in COVID-19. Assay used: immunoSEQ multiplex PCR; TCRdb lists only in-frame clones, some missing. In the table there are 250,000 to 300,000 clones, about 90% of which are singletons. The specimen was peripheral blood. All receptors come from a woman aged 25-40 years with COVID-19, enrolled during active disease.

This sequence joins TRBV6-1 and TRBJ2-7, with D possibly TRBD1 on 5 matching bases. The CDR3 runs to 13 residues. Germline loops: CDR1 MNHNS, CDR2 SASEGT. V gave up 2 bases and J gave up 3 bases, with 8 bases separating them. This CDR3 reads CASSEWQGYEQYF. CDR3 DNA sequence: TGTGCCAGCAGTGAATGGCAGGGCTACGAGCAGTACTTC.

The rearrangement uses TRBV11-2 and TRBJ2-1; TRBD2 agrees at 11 bases. CDR1 is SGHAT and CDR2 is FQNNGV in the germline V gene. This CDR3 has 16 residues. Losses at the gene ends were 2 bases for V and 8 bases for J; bases not matched to a gene: 8. The CDR3, as DNA: TGTGCCAGCAGCTTACGCATGACTAGCGGGGCGGATGAGCAGTTCTTC. Translation: CASSLRMTSGADEQFF.

The J gene is TRBJ2-7, the V gene TRBV18; TRBD2 is a possible D gene (6 bases). The CDR3 has 12 residues. The ends were cut back, 5 bases at V and 4 bases at J, with 9 bases in the middle. Germline assignment: CDR1 KGHSH and CDR2 LQKENI. The CDR3 loop is CASSGGGYEQYF. CDR3 in DNA: TGTGCCAGCTCAGGGGGAGGATACGAGCAGTACTTC.

The chain recombines TRBV19 with TRBJ2-5, with D unclear. Germline lookup yields CDR1 LNHDA and CDR2 SQIVND (reference sequence). The CDR3 runs to 12 residues. V was clipped by 4 bases and J by 2 bases, with 5 bases between them. The CDR3 region has the DNA TGTGCCAGTAGTACGAGTCAAGAGACCCAGTACTTC. Translated: CASSTSQETQYF.

The CDR3 spells CASSLDGSGSNEQFF. CDR3 in DNA: TGCGCCAGCAGCTTGGATGGTAGCGGGAGCAATGAGCAGTTCTTC. The chain couples TRBV5-1 to TRBJ2-1; the match to TRBD2 covers 9 bases. The V segment lost 0 bases and the J segment 6 bases; nucleotides outside the gene matches: 4. The CDR3 covers 15 residues. Per germline, CDR1 SGHRS and CDR2 YFSETQ.

This chain links TRBV24-1 with TRBJ2-2; weak D call: TRBD2 (5 bases). The germline V gene has CDR1 KGHDR and CDR2 SFDVKD. Deletions cut 5 bases from V and 0 bases from J, with 6 bases between. This CDR3 is built from 14 residues. This CDR3 is CATSVGANTGELFF. The CDR3 DNA is TGTGCCACCAGTGTCGGGGCGAACACCGGGGAGCTGTTTTTT.

The rearrangement joins TRBV24-1 to TRBJ2-1, with 10 bases that match TRBD2. The CDR3 length is 16 residues. Germline CDR1 reads KGHDR; CDR2 reads SFDVKD. V lost 5 bases to trimming and J lost 4 bases; unmatched junction nucleotides: 7. CDR3 region: CATSGLAGESYNEQFF. CDR3 DNA: TGTGCCACCAGTGGTCTAGCGGGAGAATCGTACAATGAGCAGTTCTTC.

The chain carries TRBV12-1 and TRBJ2-4; TRBD2, the table's D call, was not compared with the DNA. TRBV12-1 has pseudogene status. The CDR3 covers 17 residues. CDR3 sequence: CAGRRCTEVAAKNIQYF. The CDR3 coding sequence is TGTGCAGGAAGACGGTGCACTGAGGTGGCGGCCAAAAACATTCAGTACTTC.

J is TRBJ2-6 and V is TRBV7-9; D unclear. The CDR3 is made up of 13 amino acids. Germline V gene lookup returns CDR1 SEHNR and CDR2 FQNEAQ (reference sequence). V was pared by 1 base and J by 7 bases, with 5 bases between. CDR3 region: CASSLGGANVLTF. CDR3 nucleotides: TGTGCCAGCAGCTTAGGCGGTGCCAACGTCCTGACTTTC.

This clone was counted a few times. The CDR3 sequence is CASSLQGAQSYEQYF. CDR3 DNA: TGTGCCAGCAGCTTACAGGGGGCGCAGTCCTACGAGCAGTACTTC. The V and J genes are TRBV5-6 and TRBJ2-7; 9 nucleotides line up with TRBD1. Germline CDR1 SGHDT, CDR2 YYEEEE. Unmatched junction bases numbered 4, after V lost 2 bases and J lost 1 base. The CDR3 contains 15 residues.

The chain employs TRBV27 and TRBJ1-2; D may be TRBD1 (5 bases). Germline V CDR1 and CDR2: MNHEY, SMNVEV (reference sequence). V was cut by 2 bases and J by 3 bases, with 10 bases left in between. This CDR3 spans 14 amino acids. CDR3 in DNA: TGTGCCAGCAGTTTAGGGCAGGGTGACTATGGCTACACCTTC. Its protein product is CASSLGQGDYGYTF.

The genes are TRBV19 and TRBJ1-5; D is uncertain. Germline CDR1 is LNHDA and CDR2 is SQIVND (reference sequence). The CDR3 contains 14 residues. V lost 6 bases to trimming and J lost 2 bases, with 11 bases between them. CDR3 sequence reads: CASSPRGGNQPQHF. CDR3 bases: TGTGCCAGTAGCCCTCGAGGAGGCAATCAGCCCCAGCATTTT.

The rearrangement uses TRBV5-1 and TRBJ2-2, with a weak D call TRBD1 (6 bases). The CDR3 sequence is 13 residues long. The V and J ends lost 4 bases and 6 bases respectively, with 10 bases between them. Germline V gives CDR1 SGHRS, CDR2 YFSETQ. The CDR3 DNA reads TGCGCCAGCAGCCTTACAGGGCCCGGGGAGCTGTTTTTT. It yields the protein CASSLTGPGELFF.

The chain couples TRBV5-4 to TRBJ1-3; TRBD1 aligns across 8 bases. Trimming removed 4 bases from V and 4 bases from J; junction bases left unmatched: 4. The germline V gene encodes CDR1 SGHNT and CDR2 YYREEE (reference sequence). The CDR3 is 14 amino acids. CDR3 nucleotide sequence: TGTGCCAGCAGCCAGACAGGGGCCGGAAACACCATATATTTT. It yields the protein CASSQTGAGNTIYF.

The rearrangement joins TRBV27 to TRBJ1-1; D may be TRBD1 (5 bases). V was pared by 2 bases and J by 4 bases, with 14 bases between. CDR1 is MNHEY and CDR2 is SMNVEV in the germline V gene (reference sequence). This CDR3 region has 15 residues. The CDR3 loop reads CASSLIWQGSTEAFF. The DNA for the CDR3 is TGTGCCAGCAGTTTAATTTGGCAGGGAAGCACTGAAGCTTTCTTT.

The chain joins TRBV24-1 to TRBJ1-2; 8 bases fit TRBD1. Losses at the gene ends were 3 bases for V and 4 bases for J; bases not matched to a gene: 12. The CDR3 has 17 residues. CDR1 is KGHDR and CDR2 is SFDVKD in the germline V gene. The CDR3 DNA follows: TGTGCCACCAGTGATGCACTACAGGGGGGGAAGGCCTATGGCTACACCTTC. As protein: CATSDALQGGKAYGYTF.

This clone was detected once. Other DNA sequences of this sample code for an identical CDR3. The chain links TRBV6-5 to TRBJ1-1, with 7 bases identical to TRBD1. J lost 3 bases, V lost 6 bases, and 4 bases had no gene match. Germline V gene sequence: CDR1 MNHEY, CDR2 SVGAGI. The length of the CDR3 is 13 residues. The DNA of the CDR3 is TGTGCCAGCAGCCGCACAGGGGACACTGAAGCTTTCTTT. Amino acids: CASSRTGDTEAFF.

The rearrangement joins TRBV6-2 or TRBV6-3 to TRBJ2-7; 16 nucleotides align to TRBD2. CDR3 length equals 17 residues. Germline V lookup: CDR1 MNHEY, CDR2 SVGEGT. J gave up 2 bases and V 2 bases, and 3 bases lay outside the gene matches. Here the CDR3 reads CASSYDGTSGRAYEQYF. The CDR3 nucleotides read TGTGCCAGCAGTTACGACGGGACTAGCGGGAGGGCCTACGAGCAGTACTTC.

This sequence joins TRBV27 and TRBJ2-7, with 7 bases lining up with TRBD2. Germline values: CDR1 MNHEY, CDR2 SMNVEV (reference sequence). The CDR3 length is 13 residues. V lost 2 bases to trimming and J lost 7 bases; unmatched junction nucleotides: 5. CDR3 region: CASSLGSGVEQYF. In DNA, the CDR3 is TGTGCCAGCAGTTTAGGGAGCGGGGTGGAGCAGTACTTC.

This sequence joins TRBV4-1 and TRBJ1-6; TRBD1 agrees at 9 bases. CDR1 is MGHRA, CDR2 YSYEKL, per germline. Unmatched junction bases numbered 4, after V lost 4 bases and J lost 6 bases. The CDR3 has 15 residues. The CDR3 DNA reads TGCGCCAGCAGCCTGGGGACAGGGACTAATTCACCCCTCCACTTT. As protein: CASSLGTGTNSPLHF.

The V call is TRBV28, the J call TRBJ1-1; D is unresolved. Germline-derived CDR1 and CDR2 are MDHEN and SYDVKM. The V and J ends lost 5 bases and 7 bases respectively, with 14 bases between them. The CDR3 consists of 13 residues. The CDR3 DNA reads TGTGCCAGCAGTGGACGGGATTATTATGAAGCTTTCTTT. Amino acid sequence: CASSGRDYYEAFF.

The chain is built from TRBV19 and TRBJ1-6; a weak D match, TRBD1 (5 bases). The germline V and J ends were trimmed by 4 bases and 9 bases, with 16 bases remaining between them. The CDR3 is made up of 15 amino acids. CDR1 and CDR2 from the germline V gene are LNHDA and SQIVND (reference sequence). The CDR3 sequence is CASSRGDLVTSPLHF. CDR3 nucleotide sequence: TGTGCCAGTAGTAGGGGGGATTTAGTGACTTCACCCCTCCACTTT.

The chain carries TRBV9 and TRBJ2-2, with 7 bases fitting TRBD2. Germline CDR1 and CDR2: SGDLS and YYNGEE. Losses at the gene ends were 0 bases for V and 0 bases for J; bases not matched to a gene: 5. The CDR3 is 17 residues long. For the CDR3, the DNA is TGTGCCAGCAGCGTAGGAAGCGCGGGGGCGAACACCGGGGAGCTGTTTTTT. Translation: CASSVGSAGANTGELFF.

The chain couples TRBV5-1 to TRBJ1-6; D possibly corresponds to TRBD1 (5 bases). The V end lost 4 bases, the J end lost 7 bases, and 15 bases lay between the germline ends. This CDR3 is 15 amino acids long. Germline CDR1 and CDR2: SGHRS and YFSETQ. Written as DNA, the CDR3 is TGCGCCAGCAGCCTAACAGGTTCGAAAAATTCACCCCTCCACTTT. This encodes CASSLTGSKNSPLHF.

This rearrangement joins TRBV7-9 to TRBJ2-1; 11 bases agree with TRBD1. The CDR3 length is 15 residues. Germline V gene lookup returns CDR1 SEHNR and CDR2 FQNEAQ (reference sequence). V shed 5 bases and J 4 bases; nucleotides not matched to a gene: 4. CDR3 DNA sequence: TGTGCCAGCAGCCCGGGACAGGGGGTTTACAATGAGCAGTTCTTC. Protein sequence: CASSPGQGVYNEQFF.

The chain has TRBV28 and TRBJ2-5; tentatively, D is TRBD1 (7 bases). Germline values: CDR1 MDHEN, CDR2 SYDVKM. Trimming removed 7 bases from V and 12 bases from J, with 15 bases in between. This CDR3 contains 11 residues. The chain's CDR3 is CASTAGQREYF. CDR3 DNA: TGTGCCAGCACCGCGGGACAGCGAGAGTACTTC. Using reference TRBV28 and TRBJ2-5 for the parts outside the CDR3, the full variable domain is DVKVTQSSRYLVKRTGEKVFLECVQDMDHENMFWYRQDPGLGLRLIYFSYDVKMKEKGDIPEGYSVSREKKERFSLILESASTNQTSMYLCASTAGQREYFGPGTRLLVL.

This chain joins TRBV6-6 and TRBJ1-1, with 7 bases fitting TRBD1. This CDR3 region has 15 residues. The junction had 4 bases not matched to a gene; V was cut back by 2 bases and J by 1 base. The germline CDR1 and CDR2 sequences are MNHNY and SVGAGI (reference sequence). CDR3 in amino acids: CASSYTGDGNTEAFF. CDR3 coding DNA: TGTGCCAGCAGTTACACAGGGGATGGGAACACTGAAGCTTTCTTT.

The chain combines TRBV9 with TRBJ1-3; weak D call: TRBD1 (6 bases). Trimming left V 4 bases short and J 0 bases short, with 11 bases between. The germline V gene has CDR1 SGDLS and CDR2 YYNGEE. The CDR3 is 15 amino acids. The CDR3 region is CASSSMDSSGNTIYF. The CDR3, as DNA: TGTGCCAGCAGCTCCATGGACAGCTCTGGAAACACCATATATTTT.

The chain links TRBV11-2 to TRBJ2-7; D is perhaps TRBD1 (6 bases). V dropped 1 base and J dropped 4 bases, with 8 bases sitting between them. The CDR3 sequence is 13 residues long. The germline CDR1 and CDR2 sequences are SGHAT and FQNNGV. CDR3 sequence: CASSLGQVYEQYF. The CDR3 DNA follows: TGTGCCAGCAGCTTAGGACAGGTATACGAGCAGTACTTC.